This T cell receptor (beta chain) was observed in a study of cytomegalovirus exposure and HLA in healthy donors. A word on this clone: Its matching antigen is unknown.

From the 120-subject validation cohort, which was separate from the roughly 700-subject first cohort, the donors were drawn. Whole-study results and caveats: It was confirmed in vitro that a few of the CMV-associated chains were specific for CMV antigens.

Repertoires were generated with immunoSEQ multiplex PCR, while TCRdb's copy carries only in-frame clones and drops some. The sample has 200,000 to 250,000 clones; over 80% are singletons. Source material: PBMCs. The TCR comes from a woman aged 25 to 45 in good health and CMV-seropositive.

CDR3 sequence reads: CASSLRAAGDMNTEAFF. The CDR3 DNA sequence: TGTGCCAGCAGTTTAAGGGCGGCAGGAGACATGAACACTGAAGCTTTCTTT. The rearrangement joins TRBV27 to TRBJ1-1; no clear D. The CDR3 is made up of 17 amino acids. The V gene's germline CDR1 is MNHEY and CDR2 SMNVEV (reference sequence). V lost 2 bases to trimming and J lost 0 bases, with 16 bases between them.